These 23 T cell receptor beta chains share one sample of origin, sequenced in a study of OX40 agonist ivuxolimab in advanced cancers. The assay was immunoSEQ multiplex PCR, and TCRdb's table has in-frame clones only and misses some. The sample includes approximately 65,000 clones, about 92% of them seen just once. The specimen was CD4+ or CD8+ T cells sorted from blood, collected in a trial of the OX40 agonist ivuxolimab. The receptors shown here come from an adult with an advanced solid tumor such as melanoma, head and neck, liver or kidney cancer.

This clone was recorded once. This CDR3 is CASQLSPSAGSRDEQYF. The CDR3 coding sequence is TGTGCCAGTCAGCTAAGCCCCTCCGCAGGGAGTAGGGACGAGCAGTACTTC. The chain uses TRBV27 and TRBJ2-7; either TRBD1 or TRBD2 may supply D (5 bases each). The CDR3 totals 17 residues. The germline V gene encodes CDR1 MNHEY and CDR2 SMNVEV (reference sequence). Between the trimmed V and J ends, which lost 9 bases and 5 bases, there was a span of 29 bases.

The rearrangement joins TRBV19 to TRBJ1-2; a possible D gene is TRBD1 (5 bases). This CDR3 is built from 13 residues. V was trimmed by 2 bases and J by 2 bases, leaving 6 bases between them. CDR1 is LNHDA, CDR2 SQIVND, per germline (reference sequence). The CDR3 loop is CASSIRQNYGYTF. In DNA form, the CDR3 reads TGTGCCAGTAGTATAAGACAGAACTATGGCTACACCTTC.

This rearrangement joins TRBV5-1 to TRBJ2-5; D call uncertain. V was trimmed by 4 bases and J by 5 bases, leaving 18 bases between them. The CDR3 spans 15 residues. Looked up from germline, CDR1 is SGHRS and CDR2 is YFSETQ. The CDR3 nucleotides read TGCGCCAGCAGCATCGATGGGTTAACGAGGGAGACCCAGTACTTC. Amino acids: CASSIDGLTRETQYF. The entire variable domain, with the rest obtained from reference TRBV5-1 and TRBJ2-5, is as follows: KAGVTQTPRYLIKTRGQQVTLSCSPISGHRSVSWYQQTPGQGLQFLFEYFSETQRNKGNFPGRFSGRQFSNSRSEMNVSTLELGDSALYLCASSIDGLTRETQYFGPGTRLLVL.

The chain combines TRBV11-2 with TRBJ2-7, with a weak D call TRBD2 (7 bases). The CDR3 contains 14 residues. CDR1 and CDR2 (germline): SGHAT, FQNNGV. Between the trimmed V and J ends, which lost 5 bases and 2 bases, there was a span of 13 bases. CDR3 in DNA: TGTGCCAGCAGCGCTGGGGGGGCGGCCTACGAGCAGTACTTC. It encodes CASSAGGAAYEQYF.

This chain links TRBV7-9 with TRBJ2-5; 8 bases are shared with TRBD1. Germline CDR1 SEHNR, CDR2 FQNEAQ (reference sequence). The CDR3 length is 14 residues. V lost 7 bases and J lost 2; bases outside the gene matches: 6. Here the CDR3 reads CASTRDRGQETQYF. The CDR3 DNA follows: TGTGCCAGCACCAGAGACAGGGGACAAGAGACCCAGTACTTC. The variable domain in full, with the rest retrieved from reference TRBV7-9 and TRBJ2-5, is DTGVSQNPRHKITKRGQNVTFRCDPISEHNRLYWYRQTLGQGPEFLTYFQNEAQLEKSRLLSDRFSAERPKGSFSTLEIQRTEQGDSAMYLCASTRDRGQETQYFGPGTRLLVL.

The V and J genes are TRBV6-5 and TRBJ2-7; TRBD2 matches at 8 bases. CDR3 length: 15 amino acids. The V gene's germline CDR1 is MNHEY and CDR2 SVGAGI. The trim removed 5 bases at V and 5 bases at J, leaving 11 bases unmatched. The CDR3 nucleotides are TGTGCCAGCAGTCCGACCGGGGGGGCGCATAACGAGCAGTACTTC. Amino acids: CASSPTGGAHNEQYF.

The chain uses TRBV18 and TRBJ1-3, with D uncertain. From germline, CDR1 is KGHSH and CDR2 LQKENI. Between the trimmed V and J ends, which lost 1 base and 7 bases, there was a span of 11 bases. This CDR3 contains 14 residues. CDR3 residues: CASSPLSTENTIYF. The CDR3 DNA is TGTGCCAGCTCACCACTTAGTACGGAGAACACCATATATTTT.

This clone has a single count. V and J are TRBV6-1 and TRBJ1-1; D may be TRBD1 (6 bases). The CDR3 totals 15 residues. V lost 10 bases, J lost 0 bases, and 18 bases lay in between. CDR1 and CDR2 from the germline V gene are MNHNS and SASEGT. CDR3 in DNA: TGTGCCACCCAGAGGGGGGGAATCATGAACACTGAAGCTTTCTTT. It translates to CATQRGGIMNTEAFF.

This clone was observed a single time. The chain recombines TRBV18 with TRBJ1-3; D is unclear. The CDR3 consists of 16 residues. V was pared by 6 bases and J by 2 bases, with 17 bases between. The germline V gene has CDR1 KGHSH and CDR2 LQKENI. The CDR3 region is CASSYQEGVAGNTIYF. The CDR3 DNA reads as TGTGCCAGCTCTTACCAGGAGGGAGTCGCTGGAAACACCATATATTTT. Full variable domain (missing parts from reference TRBV18 and TRBJ1-3): NAGVMQNPRHLVRRRGQEARLRCSPMKGHSHVYWYRQLPEEGLKFMVYLQKENIIDESGMPKERFSAEFPKEGPSILRIQQVVRGDSAAYFCASSYQEGVAGNTIYFGEGSWLTVV.

This chain uses TRBV5-1 with TRBJ2-5; a weak D match, TRBD2 (5 bases). The germline V gene has CDR1 SGHRS and CDR2 YFSETQ. The CDR3 contains 15 residues. The V end was cut by 7 bases, the J end by 7 bases, with 23 bases between. The CDR3 region has the DNA TGCGCCAGCTCTACGGCGGGCCTCGGGATGGGGACCCAGTACTTC. Protein: CASSTAGLGMGTQYF.

This clone turned up a few times. J is TRBJ1-2 and V is TRBV7-6, with D hard to call. The CDR3 runs to 14 residues. Deletions cut 5 bases from V and 0 bases from J, with 10 bases between. Germline values: CDR1 SGHVS, CDR2 FNYEAQ. The CDR3 spells CASSATFSNYGYTF. The DNA of the CDR3 is TGTGCCAGCAGCGCTACATTTTCTAACTATGGCTACACCTTC.

The V call is TRBV5-1, the J call TRBJ2-5, with a possible D match to TRBD1 (5 bases). This CDR3 region has 13 residues. V lost 4 bases and J 4 bases, leaving 11 bases between the germline ends. CDR1 is SGHRS, CDR2 YFSETQ, per germline. The CDR3 loop reads CASSIQDSETQYF. The CDR3 DNA is TGCGCCAGCAGCATACAGGATTCAGAGACCCAGTACTTC.

This sequence joins TRBV15 and TRBJ2-1; no definite D call. Looked up from germline, CDR1 is LNHNV and CDR2 is YYDKDF (reference sequence). The CDR3 has 12 residues. V lost 1 base to trimming and J lost 5 bases, with 3 bases between them. Here the CDR3 reads CATSRVDNEQFF. The DNA of the CDR3 is TGTGCCACCAGCAGAGTGGACAATGAGCAGTTCTTC.

The V gene is TRBV19, the J gene TRBJ2-2; D is unresolved. V lost 4 bases, J lost 4 bases, and 16 bases lay in between. CDR3 size: 16 residues. Germline CDR1 LNHDA, CDR2 SQIVND (reference sequence). The CDR3 here is CASSKGRSVGTGELFF. In DNA, the CDR3 is TGTGCCAGTAGTAAAGGGCGGTCCGTGGGCACCGGGGAGCTGTTTTTT.

Here the CDR3 reads CASSLDGPRMGARQETQYF. CDR3 bases: TGCGCCAGCAGCTTGGATGGGCCCCGAATGGGAGCTAGACAAGAGACCCAGTACTTC. This chain connects TRBV5-1 to TRBJ2-5; the D gene is possibly TRBD2 (5 bases). V lost 0 bases and J lost 2, with 23 bases in between. The CDR3 runs to 19 residues. CDR1 is SGHRS, CDR2 YFSETQ, per germline.

This chain uses TRBV4-1 with TRBJ1-2; 8 nucleotides agree with TRBD1. Trimming at V came to 2 bases and at J to 6 bases, leaving 5 bases not matched to a gene. Germline loops: CDR1 MGHRA, CDR2 YSYEKL. The CDR3 covers 14 residues. The CDR3 sequence: CASSQPDREHGYTF. The CDR3 DNA reads as TGCGCCAGCAGCCAACCGGACAGGGAGCATGGCTACACCTTC.

This clone showed up just a few times. The chain has TRBV30 and TRBJ2-7; 8 nucleotides match TRBD1. The length of the CDR3 is 14 residues. V was pared by 0 bases and J by 4 bases, with 5 bases of the junction left unmatched. Germline CDR1 is GTSNPN and CDR2 is SVGIG (reference sequence). CDR3: CAWSVGTGWYEQYF. The CDR3 bases are TGTGCCTGGAGTGTGGGGACAGGTTGGTACGAGCAGTACTTC.

The chain combines TRBV19 with TRBJ2-7, with 11 bases that match TRBD2. Looked up from germline, CDR1 is LNHDA and CDR2 is SQIVND (reference sequence). J was trimmed by 4 bases and V by 6 bases; bases with no gene match: 5. The CDR3 length is 14 residues. The CDR3: CASSRLAGRYEQYF. For the CDR3, the DNA is TGTGCCAGTAGCCGACTAGCGGGGAGATACGAGCAGTACTTC.

CDR3 region: CASSPPGGDTQYF. The CDR3 region has the DNA TGTGCCAGTAGCCCACCAGGTGGCGATACGCAGTATTTT. The chain has TRBV19 and TRBJ2-3; D remains ambiguous. Trimming took off 6 bases at V and 6 bases at J, with 13 bases between the two ends. Germline V gives CDR1 LNHDA, CDR2 SQIVND (reference sequence). The CDR3 totals 13 residues.

The rearrangement links TRBV30 to TRBJ1-5; tentatively, D is TRBD1 (5 bases). There are 15 residues in the CDR3. Trimming took off 6 bases at V and 1 base at J, with 16 bases between the two ends. Germline V CDR1 and CDR2: GTSNPN, SVGIG (reference sequence). CDR3 sequence reads: CACSLAGRSNQPQHF. The CDR3 DNA reads as TGTGCCTGCTCCCTCGCAGGGCGCAGCAATCAGCCCCAGCATTTT.

In DNA, the CDR3 is TGTGCTACTGGACAGGGAGGGCACTATGGCTACACCTTC. Translating gives CATGQGGHYGYTF. The V gene is TRBV6-5, the J gene TRBJ1-2, with 8 bases identical to TRBD1. Germline V gives CDR1 MNHEY, CDR2 SVGAGI. The CDR3 runs to 13 residues.

V gene TRBV11-3 combines with J gene TRBJ2-1, with TRBD2 matching 9 bases. V trimming: 3 bases; J trimming: 0 bases; junction bases outside the gene matches: 0. This CDR3 is 15 amino acids long. CDR1 and CDR2 from the germline V gene are SGHNT and YENEEA. CDR3 DNA: TGTGCCAGCAGCTTGGGACTAGCCTCCTACAATGAGCAGTTCTTC. This translates into CASSLGLASYNEQFF.

The chain employs TRBV9 and TRBJ2-1; TRBD1 is a possible D gene (5 bases). Between the trimmed V and J ends, which lost 0 bases and 6 bases, there was a span of 16 bases. Looked up from germline, CDR1 is SGDLS and CDR2 is YYNGEE. The length of the CDR3 is 16 residues. In DNA form, the CDR3 reads TGTGCCAGCAGCGTAGATACTGGTAGTACAGGCAATGAGCAGTTCTTC. Encoded protein: CASSVDTGSTGNEQFF. The variable domain in full, with the rest retrieved from reference TRBV9 and TRBJ2-1, is DSGVTQTPKHLITATGQRVTLRCSPRSGDLSVYWYQQSLDQGLQFLIQYYNGEERAKGNILERFSAQQFPDLHSELNLSSLELGDSALYFCASSVDTGSTGNEQFFGPGTRLTVL.